This passage covers 22 T cell receptor beta chains from one sample sequenced in a study of cytomegalovirus exposure and HLA in healthy donors. The PCR contained 60 Vbeta and 13 Jbeta primers. The table came from immunoSEQ multiplex PCR; TCRdb's copy has only in-frame clones and leaves some out. This sample has 100,000 to 150,000 clones; around 83% occur once, and the top ten carry 2% to 3%. The sample was PBMCs. The receptor set was obtained from a man aged 50 to 60 in good health and CMV-seronegative.

This chain joins TRBV4-1 and TRBJ2-2; a weak D match, TRBD1 (6 bases). The germline gives CDR1 MGHRA, CDR2 YSYEKL. The CDR3 covers 17 residues. The germline V and J ends were trimmed by 1 base and 1 base, with 13 bases remaining between them. CDR3 coding DNA: TGCGCCAGCAGCCAAGGTACAGGGACCCGGAACACCGGGGAGCTGTTTTTT. The encoded protein is CASSQGTGTRNTGELFF.

The CDR3 is CASSKVRQGREGEQYF. The CDR3 region has the DNA TGTGCCAGCAGCAAAGTAAGACAGGGGCGCGAGGGCGAGCAGTACTTC. V usage is TRBV21-1 and J usage is TRBJ2-7; the table's D gene call, TRBD1, was not cross checked with the DNA. TRBV21-1 is a documented pseudogene. The CDR3 covers 16 residues.

CDR3 sequence (DNA): TGTGCCAGCAGCGCCGAACTCTTGAACACCGGGGAGCTGTTTTTT. Translated, it gives CASSAELLNTGELFF. This rearrangement joins TRBV7-9 to TRBJ2-2; no definite D call. From germline, CDR1 is SEHNR and CDR2 FQNEAQ (reference sequence). The V gene lost 5 bases and the J gene lost 1 base, with 11 bases spanning the gap. CDR3 length: 15 residues.

This rearrangement joins TRBV9 to TRBJ2-3, with TRBD2 matching over 14 bases. The CDR3 is 18 amino acids. CDR1 is SGDLS and CDR2 is YYNGEE in the germline V gene. V lost 4 bases, J lost 4 bases, and 11 bases stayed unmatched. CDR3 sequence reads: CASSSPGTSGGFADTQYF. The CDR3 coding sequence is TGTGCCAGCAGCTCACCCGGGACTAGCGGGGGATTCGCAGATACGCAGTATTTT.

V is TRBV2 and J is TRBJ1-2; maybe TRBD1 (5 bases). Germline CDR1 reads SNHLY; CDR2 reads FYNNEI. V was trimmed by 11 bases and J by 5 bases, leaving 15 bases between them. This CDR3 has 12 amino acids. The CDR3, as DNA: TGTGCCGGGGGGGACTACTCGTATGGCTACACCTTC. Protein product: CAGGDYSYGYTF.

The genes are TRBV15 and TRBJ1-2, with D uncertain. V was cut by 0 bases and J by 8 bases, with 13 bases left in between. Germline loops: CDR1 LNHNV, CDR2 YYDKDF (reference sequence). This CDR3 has 14 residues. The CDR3 DNA follows: TGTGCCACCAGCAGAGATCGGAAGGGAGGAGGCTACACCTTC. It is translated as CATSRDRKGGGYTF. Together with reference TRBV15 and TRBJ1-2, the CDR3 gives the full variable domain: DAMVIQNPRYQVTQFGKPVTLSCSQTLNHNVMYWYQQKSSQAPKLLFHYYDKDFNNEADTPDNFQSRRPNTSFCFLDIRSPGLGDTAMYLCATSRDRKGGGYTFGSGTRLTVV.

This clone was recorded a few times. The V call is TRBV6-1, the J call TRBJ2-5; the D gene is possibly TRBD1 (5 bases). The CDR3 totals 13 residues. Germline CDR1 reads MNHNS; CDR2 reads SASEGT. V was trimmed by 6 bases and J by 0 bases, leaving 8 bases between them. The CDR3: CASRRQNQETQYF. The CDR3 DNA reads TGTGCCAGCAGGCGACAGAACCAAGAGACCCAGTACTTC.

This sequence joins TRBV15 and TRBJ1-4; D ambiguous. Germline CDR1 is LNHNV and CDR2 is YYDKDF (reference sequence). V lost 6 bases, J lost 8 bases, and 19 bases lay in between. The length of the CDR3 is 15 residues. The CDR3 loop is CATRPTLTEAEKLFF. The CDR3 DNA reads as TGTGCCACCAGACCGACGTTGACTGAGGCGGAAAAACTGTTTTTT.

J is TRBJ1-4 and V is TRBV5-8, with D maybe TRBD1 (6 bases). Germline loops: CDR1 SGHTS, CDR2 YDEGEE. Trimming shortened V by 4 bases and J by 8 bases, and 21 bases separated the two germline ends. The CDR3 runs to 16 residues. The CDR3 DNA reads as TGTGCCAGCAGCCCCGGAGGGGGGGTTGTAAACGAAAAACTGTTTTTT. Its translation is CASSPGGGVVNEKLFF.

The chain combines TRBV2 with TRBJ1-3, with 7 bases that match TRBD1. CDR3 size: 14 residues. Germline CDR1 reads SNHLY; CDR2 reads FYNNEI. The trim removed 4 bases at V and 2 bases at J, leaving 2 bases unmatched. The CDR3 loop reads CASSAGQTGNTIYF. CDR3 sequence (DNA): TGTGCCAGCAGTGCGGGACAGACTGGAAACACCATATATTTT.

This clone was recorded a few times. J is TRBJ1-1 and V is TRBV4-1; D perhaps matches TRBD1 (5 bases). V was trimmed by 1 base and J by 3 bases, leaving 9 bases between them. CDR3 length: 14 amino acids. The germline V gene encodes CDR1 MGHRA and CDR2 YSYEKL. The CDR3 coding sequence is TGCGCCAGCAGCCAAGGGACATTGTACACTGAAGCTTTCTTT. Translating gives CASSQGTLYTEAFF.

This clone was found once. This rearrangement joins TRBV5-1 to TRBJ2-5; TRBD1 matches 8 bases. Germline CDR1 is SGHRS and CDR2 is YFSETQ. This CDR3 region has 13 residues. The ends lost 2 bases at V and 4 bases at J; junction bases unmatched: 1. The CDR3 here is CASSFGQGETQYF. CDR3 sequence (DNA): TGCGCCAGCAGCTTCGGACAGGGAGAGACCCAGTACTTC.

J is TRBJ1-6 and V is TRBV30; TRBD1 aligns across 7 bases. The CDR3 runs to 16 residues. Germline V gives CDR1 GTSNPN, CDR2 SVGIG (reference sequence). Trimming at V came to 2 bases and at J to 5 bases, leaving 9 bases not matched to a gene. CDR3 sequence (DNA): TGTGCCTGGAGTACGACTCGGGACAGCCATAATTCACCCCTCCACTTT. Translated: CAWSTTRDSHNSPLHF. Drawing the rest from reference TRBV30 and TRBJ1-6, the complete variable domain is SQTIHQWPATLVQPVGSPLSLECTVEGTSNPNLYWYRQAAGRGLQLLFYSVGIGQISSEVPQNLSASRPQDRQFILSSKKLLLSDSGFYLCAWSTTRDSHNSPLHFGNGTRLTVT.

The chain combines TRBV7-9 with TRBJ1-2, with D uncertain. The V end lost 1 base, the J end lost 8 bases, and 14 bases lay between the germline ends. CDR3 length: 14 residues. The germline gives CDR1 SEHNR, CDR2 FQNEAQ (reference sequence). The CDR3 sequence is CASSLEGEWSGYTF. CDR3 in DNA: TGTGCCAGCAGCTTAGAGGGAGAATGGTCCGGCTACACCTTC. The full variable domain, rest sourced from reference TRBV7-9 and TRBJ1-2, is DTGVSQNPRHKITKRGQNVTFRCDPISEHNRLYWYRQTLGQGPEFLTYFQNEAQLEKSRLLSDRFSAERPKGSFSTLEIQRTEQGDSAMYLCASSLEGEWSGYTFGSGTRLTVV.

The chain employs TRBV5-1 and TRBJ1-4; 9 bases fit TRBD1. From germline, CDR1 is SGHRS and CDR2 YFSETQ. The CDR3 consists of 16 residues. V trimming: 0 bases; J trimming: 4 bases; junction bases outside the gene matches: 4. CDR3 loop: CASSLEETGGNEKLFF. CDR3 nucleotide sequence: TGCGCCAGCAGCTTGGAAGAGACAGGGGGTAATGAAAAACTGTTTTTT. Based on the CDR3 plus reference TRBV5-1 and TRBJ1-4, the full variable domain is KAGVTQTPRYLIKTRGQQVTLSCSPISGHRSVSWYQQTPGQGLQFLFEYFSETQRNKGNFPGRFSGRQFSNSRSEMNVSTLELGDSALYLCASSLEETGGNEKLFFGSGTQLSVL.

V gene TRBV7-9 combines with J gene TRBJ2-1; D remains unclear. Germline V lookup: CDR1 SEHNR, CDR2 FQNEAQ (reference sequence). With 0 bases removed from V and 9 bases from J, the gap between germline ends came to 6 bases. The CDR3 extends over 12 amino acids. CDR3: CASSLAFVEQFF. CDR3 nucleotides: TGTGCCAGCAGCTTAGCCTTCGTTGAGCAGTTCTTC.

The V and J genes are TRBV9 and TRBJ2-3; D not certain. The germline V gene encodes CDR1 SGDLS and CDR2 YYNGEE. Trimming stripped 0 bases from V and 1 base from J, with 6 bases between. The CDR3 is made up of 14 amino acids. Written as DNA, the CDR3 is TGTGCCAGCAGCGTAGAACGGGGCACAGATACGCAGTATTTT. It encodes CASSVERGTDTQYF.

This clone has just one count. The J gene is TRBJ1-3, the V gene TRBV7-2; D ambiguous. This CDR3 comprises 15 residues. With 3 bases removed from V and 0 bases from J, the gap between germline ends came to 9 bases. CDR1 and CDR2 from the germline V gene are SGHTA and FQGNSA. CDR3 region: CASSLRGPSGNTIYF. As DNA, the CDR3 is TGTGCCAGCAGCTTGAGAGGGCCCTCTGGAAACACCATATATTTT.

This sequence joins TRBV7-2 and TRBJ1-2, with D perhaps matching TRBD1 (6 bases). The ends were cut back, 0 bases at V and 3 bases at J, with 8 bases in the middle. The CDR3 runs 14 residues. Germline CDR1 is SGHTA and CDR2 is FQGNSA. The CDR3 coding sequence is TGTGCCAGCAGCTTAGCTGGACAGCACTATGGCTACACCTTC. Amino acids: CASSLAGQHYGYTF.

This chain links TRBV30 with TRBJ2-2; D uncertain. Germline V CDR1 and CDR2: GTSNPN, SVGIG (reference sequence). The V gene lost 2 bases and the J gene lost 5 bases, with 9 bases spanning the gap. The CDR3 runs 13 residues. The CDR3 loop reads CAWSPGFTGELFF. DNA for the CDR3: TGTGCCTGGAGTCCCGGGTTTACCGGGGAGCTGTTTTTT.

The gene calls are TRBV4-1 and TRBJ1-2; D might be TRBD1 (6 bases). V was cut by 1 base and J by 6 bases, with 9 bases left in between. The CDR3 runs 13 residues. The germline V gene encodes CDR1 MGHRA and CDR2 YSYEKL. DNA of the CDR3: TGCGCCAGCAGCCAAGTCACAGGGAATGGCTACACCTTC. This gives the protein CASSQVTGNGYTF.

This chain connects TRBV9 to TRBJ2-2, with D tentatively TRBD1 (5 bases). The CDR3 is 14 amino acids. Trimming removed 3 bases at V and 6 bases at J, with 12 bases between. In germline, CDR1 is SGDLS, CDR2 YYNGEE. The CDR3 spells CASSEIQVAGELFF. The CDR3 bases are TGTGCCAGCAGCGAGATACAGGTGGCCGGGGAGCTGTTTTTT.